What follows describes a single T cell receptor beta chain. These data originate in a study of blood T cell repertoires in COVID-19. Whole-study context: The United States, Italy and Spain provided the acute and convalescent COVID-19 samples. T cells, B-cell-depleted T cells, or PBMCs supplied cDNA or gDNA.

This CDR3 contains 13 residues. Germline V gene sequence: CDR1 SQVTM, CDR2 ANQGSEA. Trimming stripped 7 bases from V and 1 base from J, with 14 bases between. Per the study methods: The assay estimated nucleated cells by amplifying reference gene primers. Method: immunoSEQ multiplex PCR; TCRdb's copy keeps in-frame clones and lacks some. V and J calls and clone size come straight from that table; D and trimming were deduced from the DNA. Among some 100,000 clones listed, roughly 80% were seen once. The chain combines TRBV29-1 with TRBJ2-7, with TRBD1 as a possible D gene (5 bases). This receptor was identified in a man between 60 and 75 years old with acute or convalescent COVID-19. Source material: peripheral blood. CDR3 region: CSAEGYRSYEQYF. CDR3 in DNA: TGCAGCGCCGAAGGGTACAGGTCCTACGAGCAGTACTTC.